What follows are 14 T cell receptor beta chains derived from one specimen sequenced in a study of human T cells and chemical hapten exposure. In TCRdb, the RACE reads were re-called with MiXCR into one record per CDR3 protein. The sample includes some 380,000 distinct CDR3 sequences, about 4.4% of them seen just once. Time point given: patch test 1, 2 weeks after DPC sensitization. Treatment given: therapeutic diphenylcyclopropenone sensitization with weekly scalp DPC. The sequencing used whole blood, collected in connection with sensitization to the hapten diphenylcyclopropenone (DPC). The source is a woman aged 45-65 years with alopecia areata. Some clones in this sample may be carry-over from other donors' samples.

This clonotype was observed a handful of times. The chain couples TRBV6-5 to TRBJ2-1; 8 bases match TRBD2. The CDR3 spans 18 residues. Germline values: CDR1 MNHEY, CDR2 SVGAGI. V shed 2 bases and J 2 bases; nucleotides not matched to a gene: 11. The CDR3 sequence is CASSYRPTTSVPYNEQFF. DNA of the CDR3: TGTGCCAGCAGTTACAGGCCTACGACTAGCGTCCCCTACAATGAGCAGTTCTTC.

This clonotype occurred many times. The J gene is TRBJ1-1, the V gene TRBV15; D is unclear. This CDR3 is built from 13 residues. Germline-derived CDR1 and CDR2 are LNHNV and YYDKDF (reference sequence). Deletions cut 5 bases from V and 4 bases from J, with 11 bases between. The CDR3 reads CATSSSKLTEAFF. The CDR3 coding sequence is TGTGCCACCAGCTCCTCCAAACTCACTGAAGCTTTCTTT. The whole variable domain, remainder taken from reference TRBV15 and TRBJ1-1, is DAMVIQNPRYQVTQFGKPVTLSCSQTLNHNVMYWYQQKSSQAPKLLFHYYDKDFNNEADTPDNFQSRRPNTSFCFLDIRSPGLGDTAMYLCATSSSKLTEAFFGQGTRLTVV.

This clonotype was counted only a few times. CDR3 nucleotide sequence: TGTGCCAGCAGCCTCGACAGGGCTACTGAAGCTTTCTTT. The encoded protein is CASSLDRATEAFF. The chain recombines TRBV5-6 with TRBJ1-1; 7 bases map to TRBD1. V trimming: 4 bases; J trimming: 5 bases; junction bases outside the gene matches: 5. CDR3 size: 13 residues. Germline assignment: CDR1 SGHDT and CDR2 YYEEEE.

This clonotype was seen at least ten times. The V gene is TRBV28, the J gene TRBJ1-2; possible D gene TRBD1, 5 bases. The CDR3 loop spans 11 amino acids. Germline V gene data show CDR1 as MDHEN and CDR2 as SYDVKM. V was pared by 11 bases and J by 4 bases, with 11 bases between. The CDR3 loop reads CAHGGFYGYTF. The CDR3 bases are TGTGCCCATGGGGGTTTCTATGGCTACACCTTC.

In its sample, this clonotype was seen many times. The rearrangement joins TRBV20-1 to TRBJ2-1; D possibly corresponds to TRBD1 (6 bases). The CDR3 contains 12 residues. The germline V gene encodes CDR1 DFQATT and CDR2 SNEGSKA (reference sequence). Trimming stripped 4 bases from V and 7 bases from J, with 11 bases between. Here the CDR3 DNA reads TGCAGTGCTATCAAAGGGGGAAATGAGCAGTTCTTC. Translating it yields CSAIKGGNEQFF.

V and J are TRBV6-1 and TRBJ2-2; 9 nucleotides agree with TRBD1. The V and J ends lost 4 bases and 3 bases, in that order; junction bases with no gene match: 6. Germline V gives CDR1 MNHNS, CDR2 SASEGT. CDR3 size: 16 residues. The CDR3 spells CASSGRTGVDTGELFF. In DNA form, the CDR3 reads TGTGCCAGCAGTGGAAGGACAGGGGTGGACACCGGGGAGCTGTTTTTT.

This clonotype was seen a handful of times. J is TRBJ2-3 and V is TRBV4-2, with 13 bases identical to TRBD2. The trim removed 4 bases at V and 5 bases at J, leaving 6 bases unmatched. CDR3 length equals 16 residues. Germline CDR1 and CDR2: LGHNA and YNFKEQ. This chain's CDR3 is CASSLGTSGNGDTQYF. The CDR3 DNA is TGTGCCAGCAGCCTCGGGACTAGCGGGAATGGAGATACGCAGTATTTT.

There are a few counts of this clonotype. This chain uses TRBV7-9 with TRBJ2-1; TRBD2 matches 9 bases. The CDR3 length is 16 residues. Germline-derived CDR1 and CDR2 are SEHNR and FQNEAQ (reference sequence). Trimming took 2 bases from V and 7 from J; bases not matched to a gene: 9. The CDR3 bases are TGTGCCAGCAGCTTAATGGGAGCGGGAGGAGCGAATGAGCAGTTCTTC. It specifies CASSLMGAGGANEQFF.

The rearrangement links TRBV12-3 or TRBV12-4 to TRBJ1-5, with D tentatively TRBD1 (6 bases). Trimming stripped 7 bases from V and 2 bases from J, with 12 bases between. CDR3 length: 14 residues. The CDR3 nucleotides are TGTGCCAGCAAACCCAGGGGAGGCAATCAGCCCCAGCATTTT. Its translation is CASKPRGGNQPQHF.

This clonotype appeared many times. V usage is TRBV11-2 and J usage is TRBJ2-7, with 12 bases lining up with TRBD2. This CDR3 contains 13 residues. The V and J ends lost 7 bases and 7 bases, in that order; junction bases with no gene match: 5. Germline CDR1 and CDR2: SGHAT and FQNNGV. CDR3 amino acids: CASTLAGGMEQYF. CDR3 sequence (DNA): TGTGCCAGCACCCTAGCGGGAGGGATGGAGCAGTACTTC.

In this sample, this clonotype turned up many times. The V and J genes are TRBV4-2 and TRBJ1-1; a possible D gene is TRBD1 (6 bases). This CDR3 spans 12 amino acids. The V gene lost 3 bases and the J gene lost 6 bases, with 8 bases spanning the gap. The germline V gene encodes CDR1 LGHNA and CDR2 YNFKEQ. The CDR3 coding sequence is TGTGCCAGCAGCCAGGACAGTCCTGAAGCTTTCTTT. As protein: CASSQDSPEAFF.

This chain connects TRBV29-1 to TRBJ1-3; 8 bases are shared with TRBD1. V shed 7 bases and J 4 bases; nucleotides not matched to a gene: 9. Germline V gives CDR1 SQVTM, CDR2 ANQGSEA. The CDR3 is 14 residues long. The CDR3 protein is CSALSGTGGNTIYF. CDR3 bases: TGCAGCGCTTTATCCGGGACAGGAGGAAACACCATATATTTT.

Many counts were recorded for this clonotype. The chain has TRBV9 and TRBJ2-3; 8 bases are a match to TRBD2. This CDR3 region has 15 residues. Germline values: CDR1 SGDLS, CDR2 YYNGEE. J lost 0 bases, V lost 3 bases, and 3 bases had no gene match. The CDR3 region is CASSGSGGSTDTQYF. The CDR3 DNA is TGTGCCAGCAGCGGAAGCGGGGGTAGCACAGATACGCAGTATTTT.

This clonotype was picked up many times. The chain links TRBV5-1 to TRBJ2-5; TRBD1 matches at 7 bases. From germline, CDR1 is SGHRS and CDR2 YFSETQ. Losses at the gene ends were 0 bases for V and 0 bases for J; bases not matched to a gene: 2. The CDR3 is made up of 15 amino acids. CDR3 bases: TGCGCCAGCAGCTTGGAGGACAGGTACCAAGAGACCCAGTACTTC. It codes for CASSLEDRYQETQYF.